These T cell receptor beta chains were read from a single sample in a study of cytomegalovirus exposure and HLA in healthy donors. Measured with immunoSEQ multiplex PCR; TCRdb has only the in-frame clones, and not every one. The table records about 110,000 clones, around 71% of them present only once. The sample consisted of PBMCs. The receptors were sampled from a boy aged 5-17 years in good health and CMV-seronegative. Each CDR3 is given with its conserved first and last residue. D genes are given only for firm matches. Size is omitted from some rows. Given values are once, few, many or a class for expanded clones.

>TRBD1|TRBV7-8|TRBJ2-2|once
TGTGCCAGCAGCTTACGACAGGGGAATTCAGCCACCGGGGAGCTGTTTTTT
CASSLRQGNSATGELFF
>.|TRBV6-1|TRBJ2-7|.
TGTGCCAGCACAGGGGACTCCTACGAGCAGTACTTC
CASTGDSYEQYF
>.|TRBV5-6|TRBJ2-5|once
TGTGCCAGCAGCTTGGTTCGGGGGGCCTACCAAGAGACCCAGTACTTC
CASSLVRGAYQETQYF
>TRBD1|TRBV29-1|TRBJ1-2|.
TGCAGCGTTCGATCACAGGGGAGTCCCAACTATGGCTACACCTTC
CSVRSQGSPNYGYTF
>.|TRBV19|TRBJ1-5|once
TGTGCCAGCGATCAAACGGCGCCAGGGCGAAGCAATCAGCCCCAGCATTTT
CASDQTAPGRSNQPQHF
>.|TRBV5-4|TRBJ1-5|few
TGTGCCAGCAGCGAACTGAATCAGCCCCAGCATTTT
CASSELNQPQHF
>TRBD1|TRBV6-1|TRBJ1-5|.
TGTGCCACCGCACCGGGACAGGGACGCAATCAGCCCCAGCATTTT
CATAPGQGRNQPQHF
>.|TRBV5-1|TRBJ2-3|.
TGCGCCAGCAGCTTGTCCCCAGGCACAGATACGCAGTATTTT
CASSLSPGTDTQYF
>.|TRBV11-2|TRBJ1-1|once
TGTGCCAGCAGCTTAGGCGCGTTGCCAGGCACTGAAGCTTTCTTT
CASSLGALPGTEAFF
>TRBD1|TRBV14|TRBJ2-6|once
TGTGCCAGCAGCCAAGATAAGGGGGCAGGACTCTCTGGGGCCAACGTCCTGACTTTC
CASSQDKGAGLSGANVLTF
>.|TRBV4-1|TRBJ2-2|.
TGCGCCAGCAGCCAGCGGGAAACCGGGGAGCTGTTTTTT
CASSQRETGELFF
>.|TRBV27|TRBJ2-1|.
TGTGCCAGCGGGCTCAAAAATGAGCAGTTCTTC
CASGLKNEQFF
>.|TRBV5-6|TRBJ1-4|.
TGTGCCAGCAGCTTGCTGAGTGAAAAACTGTTTTTT
CASSLLSEKLFF
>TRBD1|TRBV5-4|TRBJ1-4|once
TGTGCCAGCAGCTTGGCGACAGGGCTTAATGAAAAACTGTTTTTT
CASSLATGLNEKLFF
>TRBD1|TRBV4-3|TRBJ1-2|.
TGCGCCAGCAGCCAAGAATTCGGGACAGCGGGTGGCTACACCTTC
CASSQEFGTAGGYTF
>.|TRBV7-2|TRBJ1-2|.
TGTGCCAGCAGCTTGGGGCCGGGGGGGTCTTACACCTTC
CASSLGPGGSYTF
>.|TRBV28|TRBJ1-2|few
TGTGCCAGCGGGCCTCGAAATAACTATGGCTACACCTTC
CASGPRNNYGYTF
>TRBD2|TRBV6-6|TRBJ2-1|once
TGTGCCAGCAACGGGGGGACCTACAATGAGCAGTTCTTC
CASNGGTYNEQFF
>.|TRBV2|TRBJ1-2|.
TGTGCCAGCAGTGAAGTATTGCGATCCTACACCTTC
CASSEVLRSYTF
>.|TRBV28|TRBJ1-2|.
TGTGCCAGCAGTTTGGGGGGGATCGGGTATGGCTACACCTTC
CASSLGGIGYGYTF
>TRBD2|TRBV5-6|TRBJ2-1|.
TGTGCCAGCAGCTTGGTAGCGGGATGGGATAATGAGCAGTTCTTC
CASSLVAGWDNEQFF
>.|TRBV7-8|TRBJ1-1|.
TGTGCCAGCAGCTTAGCGAGGGTTATCACTGAAGCTTTCTTT
CASSLARVITEAFF
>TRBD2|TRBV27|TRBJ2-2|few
TGTGCCAGCGGGACTAGTATAACCGGGGAGCTGTTTTTT
CASGTSITGELFF
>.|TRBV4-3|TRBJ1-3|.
TGCGCCAGCAGCCAAGACAGGGCAGGGCCTGGAAACACCATATATTTT
CASSQDRAGPGNTIYF
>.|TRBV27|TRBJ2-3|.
TGTGCCAGCAGTATCCGGGACTTTTATACGCAGTATTTT
CASSIRDFYTQYF
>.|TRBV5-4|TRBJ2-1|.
TGTGCCAGCAGCTCCCTGCGGTTCTCCTACAATGAGCAGTTCTTC
CASSSLRFSYNEQFF
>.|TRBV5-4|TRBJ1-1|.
TGTGCCAGCAGCTTGGCACCCTCCGGGGGGAACACTGAAGCTTTCTTT
CASSLAPSGGNTEAFF
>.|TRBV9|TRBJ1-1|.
TGTGCCAGCAGCATAGACGACAGGTCCGCAACTTTCTTT
CASSIDDRSATFF
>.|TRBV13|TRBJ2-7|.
TGTGCCAGCAGCTTAGGCATCGAGTACGAGCAGTACTTC
CASSLGIEYEQYF
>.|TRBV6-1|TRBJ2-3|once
TGTGCCAGCAGTGAATGGGCGAGCACAGATACGCAGTATTTT
CASSEWASTDTQYF
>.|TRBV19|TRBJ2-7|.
TGTGCCAGTAGTATCGACAGGTTTAGCTCCTACGAGCAGTACTTC
CASSIDRFSSYEQYF
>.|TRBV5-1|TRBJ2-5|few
TGCGCCAGCGAGGGGGAAGGAGAGACCCAGTACTTC
CASEGEGETQYF
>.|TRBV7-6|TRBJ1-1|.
TGTGCCAGCAGCTTAGTTCAGGATGGTAGGGAAGCTTTCTTT
CASSLVQDGREAFF
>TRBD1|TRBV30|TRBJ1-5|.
TGTGCCTGGAGTCCCGTGACAGGGGCGGTGGGTCAGCCCCAGCATTTT
CAWSPVTGAVGQPQHF
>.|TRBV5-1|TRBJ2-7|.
TGCGCCAGCACCCGGACAGAAAACCCCTACGAGCAGTACTTC
CASTRTENPYEQYF
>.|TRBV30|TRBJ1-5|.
TGTGCCTGGAGTGTACCCTGGCAGGGGAATCAGCCCCAGCATTTT
CAWSVPWQGNQPQHF
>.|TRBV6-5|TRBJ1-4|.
TGTGCCAGCAGTTACTCCCAGGGGTCTTATCGGGAAAAACTGTTTTTT
CASSYSQGSYREKLFF
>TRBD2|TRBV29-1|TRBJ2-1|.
TGCAGCGTTGGGGGCGGGAGCTCCTACAATGAGCAGTTCTTC
CSVGGGSSYNEQFF
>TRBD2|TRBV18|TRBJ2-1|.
TGTGCCAGCTCACCACCCAGCGGGAGGGGAAATGAGCAGTTCTTC
CASSPPSGRGNEQFF
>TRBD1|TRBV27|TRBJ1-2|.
TGTGCCAGCAGTTTGAGGCGGCCACAGGGGGTGGGTGGCTACACCTTC
CASSLRRPQGVGGYTF
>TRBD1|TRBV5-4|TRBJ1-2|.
TGTGCCAGCAGCTCCGGACAGGGTATAACCTATGGCTACACCTTC
CASSSGQGITYGYTF
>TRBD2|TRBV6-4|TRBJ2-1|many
TGTGCCAGCAGTGGGACTAGCGGGGGGGCCAATGAGCAGTTCTTC
CASSGTSGGANEQFF
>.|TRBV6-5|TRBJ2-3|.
TGTGCCAGCACCTACGCCGGGACAGATACGCAGTATTTT
CASTYAGTDTQYF
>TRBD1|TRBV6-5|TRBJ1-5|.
TGTGCCAGCAGTCTCAAAACAGGGGGGCGTCAGCCCCAGCATTTT
CASSLKTGGRQPQHF
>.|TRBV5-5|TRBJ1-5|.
TGTGCCAGCAGGTTCCGGGACAACAACAATCAGCCCCAGCATTTT
CASRFRDNNNQPQHF
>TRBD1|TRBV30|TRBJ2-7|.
TGTGCCTGGAGTGAGGACAGGGGGTCCTACGAGCAGTACTTC
CAWSEDRGSYEQYF
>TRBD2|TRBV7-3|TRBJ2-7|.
TGTGCCAGCAGCTTAAGTGGGACTAGCGGGGGGATTCCTCCCTACGAGCAGTACTTC
CASSLSGTSGGIPPYEQYF
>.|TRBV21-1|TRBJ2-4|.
TGTGCCAGCAGCAAAGCGCCGAGGGATCTAGCCAAAAACATTCAGTACTTC
CASSKAPRDLAKNIQYF
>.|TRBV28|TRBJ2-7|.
TGTGCCAGCAGTTCCCGGGCAGGGCCCTACGAGCAGTACTTC
CASSSRAGPYEQYF
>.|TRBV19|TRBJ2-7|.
TGTGCCAGTAGTATTAACACGGGGTTGATGCAGTACTTC
CASSINTGLMQYF
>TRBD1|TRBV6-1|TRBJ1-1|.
TGTGCCAGCAGTGAGGCTAAGAGGACAGGGACTACCACTGAAGCTTTCTTT
CASSEAKRTGTTTEAFF
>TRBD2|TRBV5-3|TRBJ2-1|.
TGTGCCAGAAACCAGGGACTAGCGGGAGGGCCGGTCAATGAGCAGTTCTTC
CARNQGLAGGPVNEQFF
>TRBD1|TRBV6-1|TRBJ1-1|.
TGTGCCAGCAGTGGACAGGGTCTAGGGGACACTGAAGCTTTCTTT
CASSGQGLGDTEAFF